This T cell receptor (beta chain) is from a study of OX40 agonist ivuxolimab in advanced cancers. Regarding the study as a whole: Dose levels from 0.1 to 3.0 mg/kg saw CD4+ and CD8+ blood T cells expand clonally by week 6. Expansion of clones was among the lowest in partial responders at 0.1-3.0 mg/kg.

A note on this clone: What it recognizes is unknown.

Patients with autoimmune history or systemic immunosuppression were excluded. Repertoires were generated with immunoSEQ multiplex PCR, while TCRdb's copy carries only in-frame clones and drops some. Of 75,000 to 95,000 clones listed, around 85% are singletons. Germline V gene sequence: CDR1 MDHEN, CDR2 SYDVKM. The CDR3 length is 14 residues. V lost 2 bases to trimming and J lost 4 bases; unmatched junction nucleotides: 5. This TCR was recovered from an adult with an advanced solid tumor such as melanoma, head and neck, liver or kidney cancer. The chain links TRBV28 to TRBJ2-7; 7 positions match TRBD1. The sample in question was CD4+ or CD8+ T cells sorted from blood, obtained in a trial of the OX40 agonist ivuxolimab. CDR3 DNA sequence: TGTGCCAGCAGTTTAGGGACAGCTGCTTACGAGCAGTACGTC. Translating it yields CASSLGTAAYEQYV.